This T cell receptor beta chain originates from a study of CD8+ T cells in alopecia areata. J lost 7 bases, V lost 5 bases, and 13 bases had no gene match. The CDR3 has 16 amino acids. CDR1 is KGHSH and CDR2 is LQKENI in the germline V gene. On this clone: Its antigen remains unidentified.

Treatment noted: oral pan-JAK inhibitor, 5-10 mg twice daily. Peripheral blood samples and lesional scalp punch biopsies were obtained from alopecia areata patients. The study, taken as a whole, reports: Lesional scalp, notably in alopecia totalis/universalis, had clonality above that of normal scalp. Whereas mice showed it more clearly, TCR sharing across patients was murkier, possibly because of HLA.

RNA extraction and reverse transcription yielded cDNA as sequencing template. The assay was immunoSEQ multiplex PCR, and TCRdb's table has in-frame clones only and misses some. The repertoire holds 100,000 or so clones, with 55% to 70% as singletons. The material was CD8+ T cells sorted from blood, obtained at week 56, from a patient treated with tofacitinib. This TCR was sampled from a human donor with alopecia areata. The chain has TRBV18 and TRBJ1-1; 10 positions agree with TRBD1. The CDR3 DNA sequence: TGTGCCAGCTCATCAGCGAGGACAGGGGGGTTTGGTGAAGCTTTCTTT. Translated: CASSSARTGGFGEAFF.